The TCR beta chain under discussion was sequenced for a study of T-cell memory formation after mild COVID-19. Using its own MiXCR run on the 5' RACE reads, TCRdb lists one record per CDR3 protein. The repertoire holds 150,000 to 200,000 distinct CDR3 sequences, with around 10% as singletons. In its sample, this clonotype was seen a few times. The CDR3 extends over 15 amino acids. Germline values: CDR1 LGHDT, CDR2 YNNKEL (reference sequence). J was trimmed by 11 bases and V by 2 bases; bases with no gene match: 11. The V call is TRBV3-1, the J call TRBJ1-1, with 10 nucleotides matching TRBD1. The receptor was isolated from a man aged 18 to 35 who had mild COVID-19 (a few samples of this study predate the infection). Cell type and time point are not known. The sequencing input was PBMCs or a T cell subset sorted from them (not recorded which). CDR3 loop: CASSQPGQGSLGAFF. The CDR3 DNA sequence: TGTGCCAGCAGCCAACCGGGACAGGGGAGCCTCGGGGCTTTCTTT. Together with reference TRBV3-1 and TRBJ1-1, the CDR3 gives the full variable domain: DTAVSQTPKYLVTQMGNDKSIKCEQNLGHDTMYWYKQDSKKFLKIMFSYNNKELIINETVPNRFSPKSPDKAHLNLHINSLELGDSAVYFCASSQPGQGSLGAFFGQGTRLTVV.